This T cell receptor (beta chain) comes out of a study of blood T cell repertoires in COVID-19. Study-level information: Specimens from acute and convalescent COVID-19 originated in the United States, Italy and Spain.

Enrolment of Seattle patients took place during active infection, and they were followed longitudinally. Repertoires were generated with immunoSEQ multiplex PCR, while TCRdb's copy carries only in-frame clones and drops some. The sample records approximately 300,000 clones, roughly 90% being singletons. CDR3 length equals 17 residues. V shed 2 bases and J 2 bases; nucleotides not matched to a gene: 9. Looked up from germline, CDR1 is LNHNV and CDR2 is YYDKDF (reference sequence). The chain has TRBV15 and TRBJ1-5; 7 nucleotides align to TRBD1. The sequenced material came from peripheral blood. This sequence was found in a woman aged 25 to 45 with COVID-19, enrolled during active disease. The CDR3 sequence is CATSRFSTGRGNQPQHF. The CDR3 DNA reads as TGTGCCACCAGCAGATTTTCGACAGGGCGCGGCAATCAGCCCCAGCATTTT.